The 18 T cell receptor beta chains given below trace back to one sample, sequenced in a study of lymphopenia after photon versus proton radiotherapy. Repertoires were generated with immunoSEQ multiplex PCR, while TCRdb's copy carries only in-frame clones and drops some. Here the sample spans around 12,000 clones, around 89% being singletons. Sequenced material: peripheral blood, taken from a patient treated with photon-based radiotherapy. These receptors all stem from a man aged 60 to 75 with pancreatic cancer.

The CDR3 coding sequence is TGTGCCAGCAAAGTTCCGGGTGGAAACACCATATATTTT. Amino acids: CASKVPGGNTIYF. The chain has TRBV28 and TRBJ1-3; D is ambiguous. Per germline, CDR1 MDHEN and CDR2 SYDVKM. V was clipped by 7 bases and J by 3 bases, with 10 bases between them. The CDR3 length is 13 residues. Filled out from reference TRBV28 and TRBJ1-3, the complete variable domain reads DVKVTQSSRYLVKRTGEKVFLECVQDMDHENMFWYRQDPGLGLRLIYFSYDVKMKEKGDIPEGYSVSREKKERFSLILESASTNQTSMYLCASKVPGGNTIYFGEGSWLTVV.

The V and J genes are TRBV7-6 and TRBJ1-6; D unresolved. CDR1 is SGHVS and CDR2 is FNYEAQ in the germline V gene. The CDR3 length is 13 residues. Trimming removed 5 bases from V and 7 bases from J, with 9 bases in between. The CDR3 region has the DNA TGTGCCAGCAGCGACTACAGCAATTCACCCCTCCACTTT. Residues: CASSDYSNSPLHF.

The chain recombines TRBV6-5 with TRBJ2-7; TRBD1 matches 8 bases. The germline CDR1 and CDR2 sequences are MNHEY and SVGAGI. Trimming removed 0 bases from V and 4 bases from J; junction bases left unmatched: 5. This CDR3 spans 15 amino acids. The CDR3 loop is CASSYSARGLYEQYF. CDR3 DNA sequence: TGTGCCAGCAGTTACTCGGCCAGGGGGCTATACGAGCAGTACTTC.

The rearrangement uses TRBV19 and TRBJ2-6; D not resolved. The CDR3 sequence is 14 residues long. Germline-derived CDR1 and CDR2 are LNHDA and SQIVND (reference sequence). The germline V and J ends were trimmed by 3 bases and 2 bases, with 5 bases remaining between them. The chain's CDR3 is CASSILAGANVLTF. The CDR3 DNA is TGTGCCAGTAGTATCCTGGCTGGGGCCAACGTCCTGACTTTC.

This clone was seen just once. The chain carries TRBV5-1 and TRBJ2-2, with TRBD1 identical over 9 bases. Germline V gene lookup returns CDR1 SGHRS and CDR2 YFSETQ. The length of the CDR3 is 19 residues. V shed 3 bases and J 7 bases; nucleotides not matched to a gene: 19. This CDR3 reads CASSYTREATGGIGGELFF. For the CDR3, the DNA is TGCGCCAGCAGCTACACCAGGGAGGCGACAGGGGGGATTGGCGGGGAGCTGTTTTTT.

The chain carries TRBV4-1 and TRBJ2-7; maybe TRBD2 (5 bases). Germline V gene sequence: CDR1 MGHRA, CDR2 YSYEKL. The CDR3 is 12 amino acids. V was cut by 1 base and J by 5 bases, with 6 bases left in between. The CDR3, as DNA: TGCGCCAGCAGCCAAGTGGGAGACGAGCAGTACTTC. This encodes CASSQVGDEQYF.

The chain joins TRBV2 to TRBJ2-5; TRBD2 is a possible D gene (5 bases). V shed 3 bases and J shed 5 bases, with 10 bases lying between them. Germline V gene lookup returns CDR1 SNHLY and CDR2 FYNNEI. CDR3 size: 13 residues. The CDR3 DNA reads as TGTGCCAGCAGTGATCTAGCACGGGAGACCCAGTACTTC. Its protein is CASSDLARETQYF. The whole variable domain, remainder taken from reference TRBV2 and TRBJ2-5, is EPEVTQTPSHQVTQMGQEVILRCVPISNHLYFYWYRQILGQKVEFLVSFYNNEISEKSEIFDDQFSVERPDGSNFTLKIRSTKLEDSAMYFCASSDLARETQYFGPGTRLLVL.

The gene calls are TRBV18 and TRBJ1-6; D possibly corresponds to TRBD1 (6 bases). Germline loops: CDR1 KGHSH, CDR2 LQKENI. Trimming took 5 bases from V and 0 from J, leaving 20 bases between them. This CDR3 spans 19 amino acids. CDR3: CASSSDRFGVVSYNSPLHF. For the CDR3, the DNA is TGTGCCAGCTCATCCGACAGGTTCGGGGTGGTCTCCTATAATTCACCCCTCCACTTT.

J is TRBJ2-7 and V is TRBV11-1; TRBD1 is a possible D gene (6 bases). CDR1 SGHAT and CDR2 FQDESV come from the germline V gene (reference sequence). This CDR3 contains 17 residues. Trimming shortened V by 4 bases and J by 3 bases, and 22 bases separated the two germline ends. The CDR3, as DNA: TGTGCCAGCAGCTCGCCCCCTGCGGGCAGGGGATACTACGAGCAGTACTTC. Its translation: CASSSPPAGRGYYEQYF.

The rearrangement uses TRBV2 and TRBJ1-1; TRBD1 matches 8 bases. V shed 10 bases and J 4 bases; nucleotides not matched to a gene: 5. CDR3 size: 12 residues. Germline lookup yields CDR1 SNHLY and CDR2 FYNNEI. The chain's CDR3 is CATQGVGTEAFF. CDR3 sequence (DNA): TGTGCCACACAGGGGGTGGGCACTGAAGCTTTCTTT.

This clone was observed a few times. CDR3 amino acids: CASSLESSYEQYF. The DNA of the CDR3 is TGTGCCAGCAGCTTGGAAAGCTCCTACGAGCAGTACTTC. The rearrangement uses TRBV7-9 and TRBJ2-7; unclear D gene. V dropped 3 bases and J dropped 0 bases, with 6 bases sitting between them. Germline CDR1 is SEHNR and CDR2 is FQNEAQ (reference sequence). This CDR3 has 13 amino acids. Using reference TRBV7-9 and TRBJ2-7 for the parts outside the CDR3, the full variable domain is DTGVSQNPRHKITKRGQNVTFRCDPISEHNRLYWYRQTLGQGPEFLTYFQNEAQLEKSRLLSDRFSAERPKGSFSTLEIQRTEQGDSAMYLCASSLESSYEQYFGPGTRLTVT.

CDR3 DNA sequence: TGTGCCAGCAGCCCAGGGGGGTCTGGAAACACCATATATTTT. This sequence encodes CASSPGGSGNTIYF. The chain employs TRBV7-2 and TRBJ1-3; 7 bases are a match to TRBD1. Germline V gives CDR1 SGHTA, CDR2 FQGNSA. This CDR3 is 14 amino acids long. With 5 bases clipped from V and 1 base from J, the junction kept 2 bases outside the gene matches.

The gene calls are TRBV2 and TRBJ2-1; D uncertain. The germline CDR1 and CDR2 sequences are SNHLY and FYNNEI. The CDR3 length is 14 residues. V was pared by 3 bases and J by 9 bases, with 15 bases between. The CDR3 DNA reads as TGTGCCAGCAGTGATCCTAGGTCCCTAGGTGAGCAGTTCTTC. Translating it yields CASSDPRSLGEQFF.

CDR3 nucleotide sequence: TGTGCCAGCAGTTACTCGGGGGCCGGGGATCCCTACGAGCAGTACTTC. Its translation: CASSYSGAGDPYEQYF. The chain links TRBV6-6 to TRBJ2-7, with D maybe TRBD1 (6 bases). Germline lookup yields CDR1 MNHNY and CDR2 SVGAGI (reference sequence). The CDR3 spans 16 residues. The V and J ends lost 0 bases and 2 bases respectively, with 14 bases between them.

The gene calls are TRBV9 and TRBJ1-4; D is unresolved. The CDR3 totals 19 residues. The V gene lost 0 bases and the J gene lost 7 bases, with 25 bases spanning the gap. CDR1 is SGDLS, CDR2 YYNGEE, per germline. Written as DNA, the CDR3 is TGTGCCAGCAGCGTAGAAGAAGGGAATGATTTATTTGTCCTTGAAAAACTGTTTTTT. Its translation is CASSVEEGNDLFVLEKLFF. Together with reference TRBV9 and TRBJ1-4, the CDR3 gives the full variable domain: DSGVTQTPKHLITATGQRVTLRCSPRSGDLSVYWYQQSLDQGLQFLIQYYNGEERAKGNILERFSAQQFPDLHSELNLSSLELGDSALYFCASSVEEGNDLFVLEKLFFGSGTQLSVL.

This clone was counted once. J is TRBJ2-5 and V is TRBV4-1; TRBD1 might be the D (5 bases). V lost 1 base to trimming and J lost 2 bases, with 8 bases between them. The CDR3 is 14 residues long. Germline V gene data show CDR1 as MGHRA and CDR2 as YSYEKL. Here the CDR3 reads CASSQGPGQETQYF. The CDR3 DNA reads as TGCGCCAGCAGCCAAGGTCCAGGGCAAGAGACCCAGTACTTC.

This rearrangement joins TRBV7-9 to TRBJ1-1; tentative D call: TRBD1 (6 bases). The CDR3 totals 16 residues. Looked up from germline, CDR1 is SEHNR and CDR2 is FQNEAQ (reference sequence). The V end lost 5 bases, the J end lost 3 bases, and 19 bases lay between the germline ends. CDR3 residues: CASSPRDQGLYTEAFF. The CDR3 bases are TGTGCCAGCAGCCCCAGAGACCAGGGGCTATACACTGAAGCTTTCTTT.

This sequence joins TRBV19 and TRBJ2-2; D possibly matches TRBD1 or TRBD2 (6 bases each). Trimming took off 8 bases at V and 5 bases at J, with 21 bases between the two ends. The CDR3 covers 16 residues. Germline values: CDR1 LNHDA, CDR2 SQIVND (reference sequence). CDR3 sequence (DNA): TGTGCCAGTTGGGGTTTGTTGGGGGGCAGTACCGGGGAGCTGTTTTTT. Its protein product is CASWGLLGGSTGELFF.